Shown below are 32 T cell receptor beta chains from a single sample sequenced in a study (dated by TCRdb to 2014 to 2015). To prepare the library, 5' RACE was applied. Sequencer: Illumina MiSeq. The raw public reads went through TCRdb reprocessing: fastp at Q25, MiXCR clone calling, in-frame beta chains kept. Rows matching on CDR3 protein sequence are summarized as one entry with the most common DNA and genes. The sample table shows over 55,000 distinct CDR3 sequences, and around 30% are seen once. The ten largest clones represent around 2% of the sample. The sequenced sample consisted of tumor-infiltrating naive CD4+ T cells sorted from the breast tumor. This specimen's cell subset or site label, per the study, means: naive CD4+ T cells, CD4+CD45RA+CD25-. These receptors were taken from a female donor with breast cancer.

This clonotype has more than one count but fewer than ten. The gene calls are TRBV7-2 and TRBJ1-1; possibly TRBD1 for D (6 bases). The V gene's germline CDR1 is SGHTA and CDR2 FQGNSA. Deletions cut 4 bases from V and 10 bases from J, with 16 bases between. There are 13 residues in the CDR3. In nucleotides, the CDR3 is TGTGCCAGCAGCTACGACAGGCGAGCTGGAGCTTTCTTT. Amino acids: CASSYDRRAGAFF.

Of note for this clonotype: Germline is not matched at one junction end, which may reflect a read error. V gene TRBV10-3 combines with J gene TRBJ1-5, with D uncertain. Germline values: CDR1 ENHRY, CDR2 SYGVKD. The CDR3 is 13 residues long. In DNA, the CDR3 is TGTGCTATCAGTGAGGATAGCAATCAGCCCCAGCATTTT. Translation: CAISEDSNQPQHF.

The V gene is TRBV28, the J gene TRBJ2-3; TRBD1 aligns across 7 bases. In germline, CDR1 is MDHEN, CDR2 SYDVKM. Trimming removed 6 bases from V and 10 bases from J; junction bases left unmatched: 19. The CDR3 runs to 16 residues. In DNA, the CDR3 is TGTGCCAGCAGCCCTATGAGACAGGGTATCAGCCAGGCGCAGTATTTT. This encodes CASSPMRQGISQAQYF.

In its sample, this clonotype is medium-sized (0.01 to 0.1%). The V gene is TRBV5-1, the J gene TRBJ2-3; D gene uncertain. This CDR3 has 16 residues. Per germline, CDR1 SGHRS and CDR2 YFSETQ. Trimming cost V 0 bases and J 2 bases, with 13 bases left between them. This CDR3 reads CASSLAGEGSTDTQYF. CDR3 DNA sequence: TGCGCCAGCAGCTTGGCCGGAGAAGGCTCCACAGATACGCAGTATTTT.

This chain connects TRBV20-1 to TRBJ1-5; D ambiguous. V was clipped by 0 bases and J by 3 bases, with 9 bases between them. In germline, CDR1 is DFQATT, CDR2 SNEGSKA (reference sequence). The CDR3 extends over 14 amino acids. Written as DNA, the CDR3 is TGCAGTGCTAGAGATCGCAGGTCCAATCAGCCCCAGCATTTT. The encoded protein is CSARDRRSNQPQHF.

The chain uses TRBV4-3 and TRBJ2-2; 9 nucleotides align to TRBD1. This CDR3 spans 18 amino acids. The germline CDR1 and CDR2 sequences are LGHNA and YSLEER. The junction had 9 bases not matched to a gene; V was cut back by 0 bases and J by 4 bases. The DNA of the CDR3 is TGCGCCAGCAGCCAAGAGCCTACAGGGGGCCCGAGCACCGGGGAGCTGTTTTTT. It specifies CASSQEPTGGPSTGELFF.

This chain links TRBV3-1 with TRBJ1-1; D is possibly TRBD1 (5 bases). The CDR3 loop spans 12 amino acids. V dropped 4 bases and J dropped 7 bases, with 10 bases sitting between them. Looked up from germline, CDR1 is LGHDT and CDR2 is YNNKEL (reference sequence). The CDR3 region is CASSRGRIEAFF. DNA for the CDR3: TGTGCCAGCAGCCGGGGACGGATTGAAGCTTTCTTT.

The rearrangement uses TRBV20-1 and TRBJ2-5; D is possibly TRBD2 (5 bases). CDR1 and CDR2 from the germline V gene are DFQATT and SNEGSKA (reference sequence). The germline V and J ends were trimmed by 2 bases and 3 bases, with 10 bases remaining between them. The CDR3 covers 13 residues. CDR3 DNA: TGCAGTGCTAGATCCGGGGTGGAAGAGACCCAGTACTTC. Translating it yields CSARSGVEETQYF.

This sequence joins TRBV6-5 and TRBJ2-1; no clear D. V lost 6 bases and J 0 bases, leaving 12 bases between the germline ends. Germline V gives CDR1 MNHEY, CDR2 SVGAGI. CDR3 length: 15 residues. In nucleotides, the CDR3 is TGTGCCAGCAGACCCCATCAGAGCTCCTACAATGAGCAGTTCTTC. This translates into CASRPHQSSYNEQFF.

V and J are TRBV4-1 and TRBJ2-3; 13 positions match TRBD2. J gave up 0 bases and V 7 bases, and 4 bases lay outside the gene matches. CDR1 is MGHRA and CDR2 is YSYEKL in the germline V gene. The CDR3 covers 16 residues. The CDR3 DNA is TGCGCCAGCAAGGGACTAGCGGGACGTAGCACAGATACGCAGTATTTT. It is translated as CASKGLAGRSTDTQYF.

This clonotype was found a few times. The chain recombines TRBV7-9 with TRBJ2-7, with D possibly TRBD1 on 6 matching bases. Germline V lookup: CDR1 SEHNR, CDR2 FQNEAQ (reference sequence). Between the trimmed V and J ends, which lost 3 bases and 7 bases, there was a span of 13 bases. The CDR3 consists of 13 residues. The CDR3 nucleotides read TGTGCCAGCAGCTTCGCAGGGGCAGGGGAGCAGTACTTC. This translates into CASSFAGAGEQYF. Together with reference TRBV7-9 and TRBJ2-7, the CDR3 gives the full variable domain: DTGVSQNPRHKITKRGQNVTFRCDPISEHNRLYWYRQTLGQGPEFLTYFQNEAQLEKSRLLSDRFSAERPKGSFSTLEIQRTEQGDSAMYLCASSFAGAGEQYFGPGTRLTVT.

The rearrangement joins TRBV29-1 to TRBJ2-7, with 7 bases fitting TRBD1. CDR1 is SQVTM and CDR2 is ANQGSEA in the germline V gene. The CDR3 is 18 residues long. The V segment lost 0 bases and the J segment 4 bases; nucleotides outside the gene matches: 18. The DNA of the CDR3 is TGCAGCGTTGAAGATCGGGCACCCGGGACAGTCAGTCGATACGAGCAGTACTTC. As protein: CSVEDRAPGTVSRYEQYF.

Details on this clonotype: Because it lacks the conserved phenylalanine or tryptophan at the end, this CDR3 is likely a read error. This sequence joins TRBV10-3 and TRBJ2-7; 9 bases are a match to TRBD1. The trim removed 8 bases at V and 4 bases at J, leaving 15 bases unmatched. From germline, CDR1 is ENHRY and CDR2 SYGVKD. The length of the CDR3 is 16 residues. The CDR3 nucleotides read TGTGCCATCGGGACGCGGGACCGGGACAGGGATTACGAGCAGTACTCC. Translated: CAIGTRDRDRDYEQYS.

The chain carries TRBV7-2 and TRBJ2-7, with D possibly being TRBD2 (6 bases). This CDR3 contains 14 residues. The V end was cut by 6 bases, the J end by 7 bases, with 19 bases between. CDR1 SGHTA and CDR2 FQGNSA come from the germline V gene. The CDR3 sequence is CASSELGGTGEQYF. The DNA of the CDR3 is TGTGCCAGCAGTGAACTCGGGGGTACGGGGGAGCAGTACTTC.

In this sample, this clonotype turned up a few times. This chain's CDR3 is CASSLPLDPYTDTQYF. Here the CDR3 DNA reads TGTGCCAGCAGCTTACCGCTCGACCCTTACACAGATACGCAGTATTTT. This chain joins TRBV7-8 and TRBJ2-3; D not resolved. The CDR3 has 16 residues. The V end was cut by 2 bases, the J end by 2 bases, with 14 bases between. Germline V lookup: CDR1 SGHVS, CDR2 FQNEAQ.

This clonotype was observed a handful of times. The V call is TRBV2, the J call TRBJ2-1; D may match TRBD1 or TRBD2 (6 bases each). The V and J ends lost 7 bases and 4 bases respectively, with 17 bases between them. CDR3 length: 15 residues. Germline values: CDR1 SNHLY, CDR2 FYNNEI. CDR3 region: CASMRREGGYNEQFF. The CDR3 region has the DNA TGTGCCAGCATGAGGCGGGAAGGGGGGTACAATGAGCAGTTCTTC.

The J gene is TRBJ2-7, the V gene TRBV5-1, with 7 bases lining up with TRBD2. Germline V gene lookup returns CDR1 SGHRS and CDR2 YFSETQ. This CDR3 has 14 residues. V lost 5 bases, J lost 2 bases, and 7 bases stayed unmatched. CDR3 protein: CASRYTSETYEQYF. DNA of the CDR3: TGCGCCAGCAGGTATACTAGCGAGACCTACGAGCAGTACTTC. Supplemented by reference TRBV5-1 and TRBJ2-7, the full variable domain reads KAGVTQTPRYLIKTRGQQVTLSCSPISGHRSVSWYQQTPGQGLQFLFEYFSETQRNKGNFPGRFSGRQFSNSRSEMNVSTLELGDSALYLCASRYTSETYEQYFGPGTRLTVT.

The chain has TRBV28 and TRBJ2-1; D might be TRBD2 (5 bases). This CDR3 comprises 15 residues. CDR1 MDHEN and CDR2 SYDVKM come from the germline V gene. The V end lost 3 bases, the J end lost 10 bases, and 19 bases lay between the germline ends. Written as DNA, the CDR3 is TGTGCCAGCAGTTTCTTAGGACTCTCCCGTATGGAGCAGTTCTTC. Its protein product is CASSFLGLSRMEQFF.

The chain joins TRBV7-2 to TRBJ1-2; no clear D. The germline V gene has CDR1 SGHTA and CDR2 FQGNSA. CDR3 length: 13 residues. V was clipped by 0 bases and J by 8 bases, with 10 bases between them. The chain's CDR3 is CASSLAPYGGYTF. CDR3 DNA: TGTGCCAGCAGCTTAGCACCGTACGGGGGCTACACCTTC.

This clonotype has more than one count but fewer than ten. The chain couples TRBV4-1 to TRBJ2-5; 15 bases agree with TRBD2. Germline CDR1 and CDR2: MGHRA and YSYEKL. The V and J ends lost 3 bases and 2 bases, in that order; junction bases with no gene match: 10. CDR3 size: 19 residues. The CDR3 sequence: CASSHPGLAGGPGQETQYF. The CDR3 DNA is TGCGCCAGCAGCCATCCCGGACTAGCGGGAGGGCCGGGGCAAGAGACCCAGTACTTC.

This sequence joins TRBV7-9 and TRBJ2-1, with TRBD2 matching over 9 bases. V trimming: 8 bases; J trimming: 4 bases; junction bases outside the gene matches: 3. Germline values: CDR1 SEHNR, CDR2 FQNEAQ (reference sequence). The CDR3 is 13 amino acids. CDR3 bases: TGTGCCAGCGGGACTAGCAATTACAATGAGCAGTTCTTC. Amino acids: CASGTSNYNEQFF.

This clonotype was detected only a few times. This chain connects TRBV12-3 or TRBV12-4 to TRBJ1-2; D remains unclear. Deletions cut 7 bases from V and 4 bases from J, with 13 bases between. The CDR3 totals 13 residues. The CDR3 spells CASTSRGSYGYTF. CDR3 coding DNA: TGTGCCAGCACATCCCGAGGTTCCTATGGCTACACCTTC.

This clonotype turned up a few times. The chain employs TRBV5-1 and TRBJ1-1; D remains ambiguous. Germline CDR1 is SGHRS and CDR2 is YFSETQ. V lost 0 bases, J lost 0 bases, and 6 bases lay in between. This CDR3 is built from 14 residues. Here the CDR3 DNA reads TGCGCCAGCAGCTTGGCCATCATGAACACTGAAGCTTTCTTT. The encoded protein is CASSLAIMNTEAFF.

The chain joins TRBV4-2 to TRBJ1-1; D is perhaps TRBD1 (6 bases). V dropped 3 bases and J dropped 8 bases, with 16 bases sitting between them. This CDR3 has 14 amino acids. Germline values: CDR1 LGHNA, CDR2 YNFKEQ. CDR3 nucleotide sequence: TGTGCCAGCAGCCACCCAGAGGGGGGCGCGGAAGCTTTCTTT. This translates into CASSHPEGGAEAFF.

In its sample, this clonotype ranks as medium-sized. The chain joins TRBV6-2 or TRBV6-3 to TRBJ1-1; D is undetermined. Trimming left V 2 bases short and J 1 base short, with 8 bases between. This CDR3 is 14 amino acids long. Germline CDR1 is MNHEY and CDR2 is SVGEGT. The CDR3 sequence: CASSYNGGNTEAFF. The CDR3 bases are TGTGCCAGCAGTTACAATGGAGGGAACACTGAAGCTTTCTTT.

The chain combines TRBV5-1 with TRBJ2-3; D is possibly TRBD1 or TRBD2 (6 bases each). The CDR3 runs 14 residues. Germline CDR1 and CDR2: SGHRS and YFSETQ. V lost 4 bases and J lost 0, with 9 bases in between. CDR3 DNA sequence: TGCGCCAGCAGCGCGGGGACAAGCACAGATACGCAGTATTTT. It encodes CASSAGTSTDTQYF.

In its sample, this clonotype was seen a few times. The chain is built from TRBV7-2 and TRBJ2-4; 11 bases match TRBD1. V shed 4 bases and J 6 bases; nucleotides not matched to a gene: 2. The CDR3 is made up of 14 amino acids. In germline, CDR1 is SGHTA, CDR2 FQGNSA. The DNA for the CDR3 is TGTGCCAGCAGCTCGGGACAGGGGGGAAACATTCAGTACTTC. Translating gives CASSSGQGGNIQYF.

This clonotype was seen just once. The V gene is TRBV5-1, the J gene TRBJ2-3; D possibly matches TRBD1 or TRBD2 (5 bases each). V lost 4 bases and J 4 bases, leaving 19 bases between the germline ends. CDR1 is SGHRS, CDR2 YFSETQ, per germline. The CDR3 runs to 16 residues. The CDR3 sequence: CASSVTTGTGPDTQYF. CDR3 DNA sequence: TGCGCCAGCAGCGTGACCACGGGGACCGGCCCAGATACGCAGTATTTT.

This clonotype has just a few counts. The gene calls are TRBV27 and TRBJ2-2; D is perhaps TRBD1 (6 bases). V lost 6 bases, J lost 5 bases, and 13 bases lay in between. The CDR3 totals 14 residues. Germline V gene lookup returns CDR1 MNHEY and CDR2 SMNVEV (reference sequence). Here the CDR3 reads CASRQNRVTGELFF. The CDR3 nucleotides read TGTGCCAGCAGACAGAACAGGGTGACCGGGGAGCTGTTTTTT.

This clonotype was seen a handful of times. V is TRBV20-1 and J is TRBJ1-1; no clear D gene. The CDR3 is 15 amino acids. Germline CDR1 DFQATT, CDR2 SNEGSKA (reference sequence). Trimming left V 1 base short and J 10 bases short, with 22 bases between. The DNA for the CDR3 is TGCAGTGCTAGAGGTGGAGGACCGGAATCCCAAGGAGCTTTCTTT. Translated: CSARGGGPESQGAFF.

The rearrangement links TRBV29-1 to TRBJ1-2; D gene uncertain. The CDR3 covers 13 residues. The V gene's germline CDR1 is SQVTM and CDR2 ANQGSEA. The V end was cut by 3 bases, the J end by 5 bases, with 13 bases between. CDR3 nucleotides: TGCAGCGTTGAGGTCCCGGTAACTTATGGCTACACCTTC. It is translated as CSVEVPVTYGYTF.

This rearrangement joins TRBV7-2 to TRBJ1-1; D not resolved. This CDR3 region has 14 residues. Germline CDR1 and CDR2: SGHTA and FQGNSA. Trimming took off 4 bases at V and 1 base at J, with 10 bases between the two ends. CDR3 bases: TGTGCCAGCAGCTCCGGACCGGCGAACACTGAAGCTTTCTTT. Residues: CASSSGPANTEAFF.